This TCR beta chain was profiled in a study of cytomegalovirus exposure and HLA in healthy donors. In this sample, this clone turned up a few times. V was clipped by 6 bases and J by 3 bases; unmatched bases: 10. CDR3 size: 15 residues. Per the germline V gene, CDR1 is WNHNN and CDR2 is SYGVQD (reference sequence). Primers: 60 Vbeta forward and 13 Jbeta reverse. The data were produced by immunoSEQ multiplex PCR, yet TCRdb's version contains in-frame clones alone and is incomplete. The data contain about 300,000 clones, roughly 88% of them singletons. The sequence was obtained from a man aged 35 to 55 in good health and CMV-seropositive. V is TRBV10-1 and J is TRBJ1-2; the match to TRBD1 covers 7 bases. The source material was PBMCs. CDR3 in DNA: TGCGCCAGCAGCGATTTACAGGGGTTGGACTATGGCTACACCTTC. As protein: CASSDLQGLDYGYTF.